The 27 T cell receptor beta chains reported below all come from one sample, sequenced in a study of blood T cell repertoires in COVID-19. Generated by immunoSEQ multiplex PCR, the TCRdb table keeps only in-frame clones and is missing some. The sample gives 200,000 to 250,000 clones, approximately 79% of which show up once; approximately 5.3% is in the top ten. Input material: peripheral blood. These receptors originate from a human donor in a cohort sampled during active COVID-19.

This clone was found a few times. V gene TRBV10-3 combines with J gene TRBJ1-1; D unclear. V shed 4 bases and J shed 1 base, with 13 bases lying between them. The germline V gene has CDR1 ENHRY and CDR2 SYGVKD. This CDR3 is 15 amino acids long. The CDR3 DNA reads as TGTGCCATCAGTGTTGAGGGAATAGCGAACACTGAAGCTTTCTTT. Amino acid sequence: CAISVEGIANTEAFF.

This clone was picked up a small number of times. V gene TRBV6-5 combines with J gene TRBJ1-1; D ambiguous. CDR1 and CDR2 from the germline V gene are MNHEY and SVGAGI. The CDR3 runs 13 residues. V gave up 4 bases and J gave up 5 bases, with 11 bases separating them. The CDR3: CASSLSQRTEAFF. The CDR3 nucleotides read TGTGCCAGCAGTTTATCCCAGCGGACTGAAGCTTTCTTT.

The rearrangement joins TRBV14 to TRBJ1-1; D ambiguous. This CDR3 region has 14 residues. Trimming shortened V by 1 base and J by 0 bases, and 6 bases separated the two germline ends. CDR1 is SGHDN and CDR2 is FVKESK in the germline V gene. The CDR3 protein is CASSQAGMNTEAFF. CDR3 nucleotide sequence: TGTGCCAGCAGCCAAGCCGGGATGAACACTGAAGCTTTCTTT.

V and J are TRBV11-2 and TRBJ2-7; TRBD2 might be the D (5 bases). Germline V CDR1 and CDR2: SGHAT, FQNNGV. CDR3 length: 14 residues. Trimming removed 1 base from V and 3 bases from J, with 10 bases in between. CDR3 in amino acids: CASSLAGGLYEQYF. CDR3 nucleotides: TGTGCCAGCAGCTTAGCAGGAGGCCTCTACGAGCAGTACTTC.

The chain is built from TRBV30 and TRBJ1-2, with 12 bases fitting TRBD1. Losses at the gene ends were 3 bases for V and 2 bases for J; bases not matched to a gene: 10. Germline-derived CDR1 and CDR2 are GTSNPN and SVGIG (reference sequence). The CDR3 extends over 17 amino acids. The CDR3 reads CAWRRLGTGGVNYGYTF. The DNA of the CDR3 is TGTGCCTGGAGACGATTGGGGACAGGGGGCGTCAACTATGGCTACACCTTC.

The rearrangement links TRBV29-1 to TRBJ1-1, with D possibly being TRBD1 (6 bases). There are 13 residues in the CDR3. CDR1 and CDR2 (germline): SQVTM, ANQGSEA. V was clipped by 6 bases and J by 3 bases, with 14 bases between them. CDR3 sequence reads: CSVNGQTYTEAFF. The CDR3 region has the DNA TGCAGCGTGAACGGACAGACATACACTGAAGCTTTCTTT.

The rearrangement joins TRBV2 to TRBJ2-3; perhaps TRBD2 as D (6 bases). This CDR3 is 17 amino acids long. Germline CDR1 reads SNHLY; CDR2 reads FYNNEI. Trimming removed 4 bases at V and 4 bases at J, with 21 bases between. Here the CDR3 reads CASSVGFSAGRSDTQYF. The DNA for the CDR3 is TGTGCCAGCAGTGTAGGTTTCTCGGCAGGGAGGTCAGATACGCAGTATTTT. The variable domain in full, completed from reference TRBV2 and TRBJ2-3, reads EPEVTQTPSHQVTQMGQEVILRCVPISNHLYFYWYRQILGQKVEFLVSFYNNEISEKSEIFDDQFSVERPDGSNFTLKIRSTKLEDSAMYFCASSVGFSAGRSDTQYFGPGTRLTVL.

This clone was seen just once. The CDR3 loop reads CASSIDSPQPQHF. Written as DNA, the CDR3 is TGTGCCAGTAGTATCGACAGTCCTCAGCCCCAGCATTTT. This rearrangement joins TRBV19 to TRBJ1-5; D is perhaps TRBD1 (5 bases). The CDR3 extends over 13 amino acids. Trimming removed 3 bases at V and 6 bases at J, with 9 bases between. Germline V CDR1 and CDR2: LNHDA, SQIVND (reference sequence).

The V gene is TRBV28, the J gene TRBJ2-5, with D perhaps matching TRBD1 (5 bases). The CDR3 is made up of 15 amino acids. The germline CDR1 and CDR2 sequences are MDHEN and SYDVKM. V was pared by 2 bases and J by 2 bases, with 12 bases between. For the CDR3, the DNA is TGTGCCAGCAGTTTACTAGGGGTGGGACAAGAGACCCAGTACTTC. Residues: CASSLLGVGQETQYF. The variable domain in full, with the rest retrieved from reference TRBV28 and TRBJ2-5, is DVKVTQSSRYLVKRTGEKVFLECVQDMDHENMFWYRQDPGLGLRLIYFSYDVKMKEKGDIPEGYSVSREKKERFSLILESASTNQTSMYLCASSLLGVGQETQYFGPGTRLLVL.

The V gene is TRBV6-5, the J gene TRBJ2-7; perhaps TRBD2 as D (6 bases). Germline values: CDR1 MNHEY, CDR2 SVGAGI. V was cut by 2 bases and J by 9 bases, with 17 bases left in between. This CDR3 comprises 14 residues. The CDR3: CASSYVPRAEGQYF. The CDR3 DNA follows: TGTGCCAGCAGTTACGTACCTAGGGCGGAGGGGCAGTACTTC.

This clone has a handful of counts. This may be a read error, as it is one base from a much larger clone. The V and J genes are TRBV5-1 and TRBJ1-3; 9 bases agree with TRBD1. V was pared by 3 bases and J by 3 bases, with 4 bases of the junction left unmatched. CDR3 length equals 15 residues. The germline V gene has CDR1 SGHRS and CDR2 YFSETQ. CDR3 DNA: TGCGCCAGCAGCTCGTGGACAGGGGTTGGAAACACCATATATTTT. Amino acid sequence: CASSSWTGVGNTIYF.

The V and J genes are TRBV28 and TRBJ2-7, with a weak D call TRBD2 (6 bases). The length of the CDR3 is 15 residues. Trimming removed 7 bases at V and 1 base at J, with 17 bases between. From germline, CDR1 is MDHEN and CDR2 SYDVKM. Here the CDR3 reads CASIGGPRSSYEQYF. The CDR3 DNA sequence: TGTGCCAGCATCGGGGGACCCAGGAGTTCCTACGAGCAGTACTTC.

The chain links TRBV5-4 to TRBJ2-7, with 10 nucleotides matching TRBD1. The germline gives CDR1 SGHNT, CDR2 YYREEE (reference sequence). The CDR3 loop spans 17 amino acids. With V trimmed by 3 bases and J by 0 bases, 9 bases remained unmatched. The CDR3: CASSSRLGQGPSYEQYF. DNA for the CDR3: TGTGCCAGCAGCTCTCGATTGGGACAGGGGCCCTCCTACGAGCAGTACTTC.

This clone was counted a single time. The V and J genes are TRBV19 and TRBJ2-6; unclear D gene. CDR1 is LNHDA and CDR2 is SQIVND in the germline V gene (reference sequence). The ends were cut back, 1 base at V and 0 bases at J, with 7 bases in the middle. The CDR3 has 16 residues. The CDR3: CASSIARYSGANVLTF. The CDR3 coding sequence is TGTGCCAGTAGTATAGCCAGGTACTCTGGGGCCAACGTCCTGACTTTC.

The rearrangement joins TRBV12-3 or TRBV12-4 to TRBJ1-2; D not resolved. There are 12 residues in the CDR3. V was clipped by 8 bases and J by 4 bases, with 11 bases between them. This CDR3 reads CASCPGAYGYTF. In DNA, the CDR3 is TGTGCCAGCTGTCCGGGAGCCTATGGCTACACCTTC.

The rearrangement uses TRBV6-5 and TRBJ1-2, with 8 bases fitting TRBD1. Germline V lookup: CDR1 MNHEY, CDR2 SVGAGI. The length of the CDR3 is 14 residues. The V segment lost 4 bases and the J segment 3 bases; nucleotides outside the gene matches: 4. CDR3: CASSSRGLDYGYTF. CDR3 nucleotides: TGTGCCAGCAGTTCCAGGGGGCTTGACTATGGCTACACCTTC.

The rearrangement uses TRBV6-5 and TRBJ1-5; 7 bases fit TRBD1. The ends lost 7 bases at V and 3 bases at J; junction bases unmatched: 6. The CDR3 totals 14 residues. From germline, CDR1 is MNHEY and CDR2 SVGAGI. CDR3 sequence reads: CASTPDRNNQPQHF. The CDR3 DNA sequence: TGTGCCAGCACCCCGGACAGGAACAATCAGCCCCAGCATTTT.

This rearrangement joins TRBV4-3 to TRBJ1-5; TRBD1 matches 8 bases. There are 17 residues in the CDR3. Germline V lookup: CDR1 LGHNA, CDR2 YSLEER. V shed 0 bases, J shed 2 bases, and the junction held 6 bases outside the gene matches. This chain's CDR3 is CASSQDRTGRGNQPQHF. The DNA of the CDR3 is TGCGCCAGCAGCCAAGATCGGACAGGGAGGGGCAATCAGCCCCAGCATTTT.

V gene TRBV5-1 combines with J gene TRBJ1-1, with 7 bases fitting TRBD1. There are 14 residues in the CDR3. V was clipped by 4 bases and J by 10 bases; unmatched bases: 13. Looked up from germline, CDR1 is SGHRS and CDR2 is YFSETQ. The chain's CDR3 is CASSPVQGPSLAFF. The CDR3 DNA sequence: TGCGCCAGCAGCCCGGTACAGGGGCCCAGTTTAGCTTTCTTT.

CDR3 loop: CASRAPVRDYNEQFF. The CDR3 DNA reads as TGTGCCAGCAGGGCCCCAGTGCGGGACTACAATGAGCAGTTCTTC. The chain is built from TRBV6-5 and TRBJ2-1; tentative D call: TRBD2 (6 bases). The CDR3 loop spans 15 amino acids. V dropped 6 bases and J dropped 3 bases, with 15 bases sitting between them. Per germline, CDR1 MNHEY and CDR2 SVGAGI.

CDR3 loop: CASSLPDSNEQFF. CDR3 nucleotides: TGCGCCAGCAGCCTCCCGGACTCCAATGAGCAGTTCTTC. The gene calls are TRBV5-1 and TRBJ2-1; a possible D gene is TRBD2 (5 bases). The CDR3 runs 13 residues. Trimming removed 4 bases from V and 6 bases from J, with 11 bases in between. Germline loops: CDR1 SGHRS, CDR2 YFSETQ.

The chain joins TRBV3-1 (or the pseudogene TRBV3-2) to TRBJ1-2; no firm D call. Germline CDR1 is LGHDT and CDR2 is YNNKEL (reference sequence). CDR3 length: 15 residues. V was trimmed by 5 bases and J by 3 bases, leaving 16 bases between them. CDR3 sequence: CASSSQLLSHYGYTF. CDR3 in DNA: TGTGCCAGCAGCTCGCAACTTCTATCCCACTATGGCTACACCTTC.

CDR3 residues: CASRSEMNTEAFF. CDR3 nucleotides: TGCGCCAGCCGGAGCGAGATGAACACTGAAGCTTTCTTT. The chain is built from TRBV5-1 and TRBJ1-1, with D unresolved. Germline-derived CDR1 and CDR2 are SGHRS and YFSETQ. Trimming pared 7 bases from V and 0 bases from J, leaving 10 bases between. The CDR3 is made up of 13 amino acids.

This clone was counted between two and nine times. The chain links TRBV7-9 to TRBJ2-7; D unresolved. V shed 1 base and J shed 4 bases, with 8 bases lying between them. The CDR3 totals 13 residues. CDR1 and CDR2 from the germline V gene are SEHNR and FQNEAQ (reference sequence). The CDR3 nucleotides read TGTGCCAGCAGCTTAGACAGCCGATACGAGCAGTACTTC. This sequence encodes CASSLDSRYEQYF.

The chain combines TRBV11-3 with TRBJ2-1; TRBD2 agrees at 8 bases. Germline lookup yields CDR1 SGHNT and CDR2 YENEEA. The CDR3 runs 15 residues. The junction had 11 bases not matched to a gene; V was cut back by 5 bases and J by 8 bases. CDR3 sequence reads: CASSKTSGDGDEQFF. The CDR3 DNA is TGTGCCAGCAGCAAAACTAGCGGAGACGGCGATGAGCAGTTCTTC.

As for this clone: Germline is not matched at one junction end, which may reflect a read error. The CDR3 loop reads CASSLGQGGFAF. CDR3 sequence (DNA): TGTGCCAGCAGTTTGGGACAGGGTGGTTTCGCCTTC. The chain is built from TRBV28 and TRBJ1-2, with 9 bases identical to TRBD1. The CDR3 is 12 residues long. The V gene's germline CDR1 is MDHEN and CDR2 SYDVKM.

The V call is TRBV23-1, the J call TRBJ2-2; TRBD2 matches at 13 bases. TRBV23-1 is an ORF; its function is uncertain. V gave up 0 bases and J gave up 5 bases; unmatched junction bases: 15. The CDR3 loop spans 21 amino acids. CDR3 loop: CASSQSGTGTSGIRWTGELFF. The CDR3 DNA reads as TGCGCCAGCAGTCAATCGGGCACCGGGACTAGCGGGATTCGGTGGACCGGGGAGCTGTTTTTT.